This is a list of T cell receptor beta chains from one sample in a study of cytomegalovirus exposure and HLA in healthy donors. The data were produced by immunoSEQ multiplex PCR, yet TCRdb's version contains in-frame clones alone and is incomplete. The sample has around 130,000 clones; around 69% are singletons. Sequenced material: PBMCs. These TCRs come from a woman in her thirties or forties in good health and CMV-seropositive. The CDR3 runs from the conserved cysteine through the conserved F or W. The order of the fields is D gene, clone size, J gene, V gene, CDR3 DNA, CDR3 protein. D genes are given only for firm matches. Size is omitted from some rows. Given values are once, few, many or a class for expanded clones.

d_call: TRBD2
clone_size: NA
j_call: TRBJ2-2
v_call: TRBV7-6
cdr3_nt: TGTGCCAGCAGCCTACCTAGACTAGCGGGAGAAGCCGGGGAGCTGTTTTTT
cdr3_aa: CASSLPRLAGEAGELFF

d_call: NA
clone_size: NA
j_call: TRBJ1-1
v_call: TRBV10-3
cdr3_nt: TGTGCCATCAGTGAGGCGGGGGAAACTGAAGCTTTCTTT
cdr3_aa: CAISEAGETEAFF

d_call: TRBD2
clone_size: few
j_call: TRBJ2-1
v_call: TRBV5-1
cdr3_nt: TGCGCCAGCAGCCCCCAAGTGACTAGCGTGGACAATGAGCAGTTCTTC
cdr3_aa: CASSPQVTSVDNEQFF

d_call: TRBD1
clone_size: few
j_call: TRBJ2-7
v_call: TRBV9
cdr3_nt: TGTGCCAGCAGCCCTCCGGGACAGGGACACACGTCCTACGAGCAGTACTTC
cdr3_aa: CASSPPGQGHTSYEQYF

d_call: NA
clone_size: NA
j_call: TRBJ2-6
v_call: TRBV19
cdr3_nt: TGTGCCAGTAGTCTCACATCTGGGGCCAACGTCCTGACTTTC
cdr3_aa: CASSLTSGANVLTF

d_call: TRBD2
clone_size: NA
j_call: TRBJ2-1
v_call: TRBV9
cdr3_nt: TGTGCCAGCAGCGTAGAGAGCGGGGGGGCTGGTGAGCAGTTCTTC
cdr3_aa: CASSVESGGAGEQFF

d_call: TRBD1
clone_size: NA
j_call: TRBJ2-5
v_call: TRBV7-9
cdr3_nt: TGTTCCAGCAGCCCTCGGGACAGGGGGGGGCAAGAGACCCAGTACTTC
cdr3_aa: CSSSPRDRGGQETQYF

d_call: NA
clone_size: NA
j_call: TRBJ2-5
v_call: TRBV28
cdr3_nt: TGTGCCAGCAGTTTAGCCGGGACATTTGAAGAGACCCAGTACTTC
cdr3_aa: CASSLAGTFEETQYF

d_call: TRBD1
clone_size: few
j_call: TRBJ2-7
v_call: TRBV9
cdr3_nt: TGTGCCAGCAGCCAGGACAGGGGAAGCGAGCAGTACTTC
cdr3_aa: CASSQDRGSEQYF

d_call: TRBD2
clone_size: NA
j_call: TRBJ2-7
v_call: TRBV15
cdr3_nt: TGTGCCACCAGCAGAGATAGCGGGGGGGCCTACGAGCAGTACTTC
cdr3_aa: CATSRDSGGAYEQYF

d_call: NA
clone_size: NA
j_call: TRBJ2-1
v_call: TRBV27
cdr3_nt: TGTGCCAGCAGTTTATCCCCGTACAATGAGCAGTTCTTC
cdr3_aa: CASSLSPYNEQFF

d_call: TRBD1
clone_size: NA
j_call: TRBJ1-2
v_call: TRBV6-5
cdr3_nt: TGTGCCACACTTGGGACAGCTTATGGCTACACCTTC
cdr3_aa: CATLGTAYGYTF

d_call: NA
clone_size: NA
j_call: TRBJ2-2
v_call: TRBV5-1
cdr3_nt: TGCGCCAGCAGCTTGGGGAAGGGGGGGACGAACACCGGGGAGCTGTTTTTT
cdr3_aa: CASSLGKGGTNTGELFF

d_call: TRBD1
clone_size: NA
j_call: TRBJ2-2
v_call: TRBV7-9
cdr3_nt: TGTGCCAGCAGCTCCGACAGGGGGCCCCTTAACACCGGGGAGCTGTTTTTT
cdr3_aa: CASSSDRGPLNTGELFF

d_call: TRBD2
clone_size: NA
j_call: TRBJ2-1
v_call: TRBV7-2
cdr3_nt: TGTGCCAGCAGCTCCGGACTAGCGGGAGCGTACAATGAGCAGTTCTTC
cdr3_aa: CASSSGLAGAYNEQFF

d_call: TRBD1
clone_size: NA
j_call: TRBJ1-2
v_call: TRBV5-5
cdr3_nt: TGTGCCAGCAGCTCGACAGGGGATCGTGGCTACACCTTC
cdr3_aa: CASSSTGDRGYTF

d_call: NA
clone_size: NA
j_call: TRBJ1-2
v_call: TRBV7-9
cdr3_nt: TGTGCCAGCAGCGGAGACGGGACACAGGTTAACTATGGCTACACCTTC
cdr3_aa: CASSGDGTQVNYGYTF

d_call: NA
clone_size: NA
j_call: TRBJ1-1
v_call: TRBV5-1
cdr3_nt: TGCGCCAGCAGCTTAGTAGGACAAGGGGCTGGAACTGAAGCTTTCTTT
cdr3_aa: CASSLVGQGAGTEAFF

d_call: NA
clone_size: NA
j_call: TRBJ2-7
v_call: TRBV20-1
cdr3_nt: TGCAGTGGGGGCAGGGACTACGAGCAGTACTTC
cdr3_aa: CSGGRDYEQYF

d_call: TRBD1
clone_size: NA
j_call: TRBJ1-6
v_call: TRBV27
cdr3_nt: TGTGCCAGCAGCAAGTTCGGGGGGACAGGAGGTTCACCCCTCCACTTT
cdr3_aa: CASSKFGGTGGSPLHF

d_call: TRBD2
clone_size: few
j_call: TRBJ2-5
v_call: TRBV27
cdr3_nt: TGTGCCAGCAGTTTATGGCAGGGCGGGGGAGAGACCCAGTACTTC
cdr3_aa: CASSLWQGGGETQYF

d_call: NA
clone_size: NA
j_call: TRBJ1-1
v_call: TRBV5-1
cdr3_nt: TGCGCCAGCAGCCCGGCGGGGGGGACTGAAGCTTTCTTT
cdr3_aa: CASSPAGGTEAFF

d_call: TRBD2
clone_size: few
j_call: TRBJ2-7
v_call: TRBV27
cdr3_nt: TGTGCCAGCAGTTTATCGACGGGACTAGCAATCTACGAGCAGTACTTC
cdr3_aa: CASSLSTGLAIYEQYF

d_call: TRBD2
clone_size: few
j_call: TRBJ2-1
v_call: TRBV6-1
cdr3_nt: TGTGCCAGCAGTGTCGGGAGGGGGACCTACAATGAGCAGTTCTTC
cdr3_aa: CASSVGRGTYNEQFF

d_call: TRBD1
clone_size: NA
j_call: TRBJ2-7
v_call: TRBV27
cdr3_nt: TGTGCCAGCAGTTTCGGGACAGGTCCCACCTACGAGCAGTACTTC
cdr3_aa: CASSFGTGPTYEQYF

d_call: TRBD1
clone_size: NA
j_call: TRBJ1-6
v_call: TRBV6-5
cdr3_nt: TGTGCCAGCAGTACAAGGACAGGGTCTAATTCACCCCTCCACTTT
cdr3_aa: CASSTRTGSNSPLHF

d_call: NA
clone_size: NA
j_call: TRBJ2-7
v_call: TRBV11-2
cdr3_nt: TGTGCCAGCAGCTTCCGAGCGGAGGGTACATACGAGCAGTACTTC
cdr3_aa: CASSFRAEGTYEQYF

d_call: NA
clone_size: NA
j_call: TRBJ2-3
v_call: TRBV5-1
cdr3_nt: TGCGCCAGCACCCCAGGCAGGGTGGACGATACGCAGTATTTT
cdr3_aa: CASTPGRVDDTQYF

d_call: NA
clone_size: NA
j_call: TRBJ1-4
v_call: TRBV30
cdr3_nt: TGTGCCTGGACCGTGGGGCGGTCAACTAATGAAAAACTGTTTTTT
cdr3_aa: CAWTVGRSTNEKLFF

d_call: TRBD2
clone_size: NA
j_call: TRBJ2-7
v_call: TRBV9
cdr3_nt: TGTGCCAGCAGCCCCGGGACTAGTCTCTACGAGCAGTACTTC
cdr3_aa: CASSPGTSLYEQYF

d_call: TRBD1
clone_size: NA
j_call: TRBJ1-1
v_call: TRBV27
cdr3_nt: TGTGCCAGCAGTCCGGACAGGGGGCGCGGAGACACTGAAGCTTTCTTT
cdr3_aa: CASSPDRGRGDTEAFF

d_call: TRBD2
clone_size: few
j_call: TRBJ2-1
v_call: TRBV5-1
cdr3_nt: TGCGCCAGCAGCTTGGAGATGGGGGGGTCAAGGGAGCAGTTCTTC
cdr3_aa: CASSLEMGGSREQFF

d_call: TRBD2
clone_size: NA
j_call: TRBJ2-1
v_call: TRBV27
cdr3_nt: TGTGCCATCCGAAGGACTAGCGGGAAAGCCCAGTTCTTC
cdr3_aa: CAIRRTSGKAQFF

d_call: TRBD2
clone_size: NA
j_call: TRBJ2-3
v_call: TRBV6-4
cdr3_nt: TGTGCCAGCAGTATCCTAGCGGGAAGCACAGATACGCAGTATTTT
cdr3_aa: CASSILAGSTDTQYF

d_call: TRBD2
clone_size: NA
j_call: TRBJ2-5
v_call: TRBV30
cdr3_nt: TGTGCCTGGAGCGGGGGGGGGCCGCCGGGGACCCAGTACTTC
cdr3_aa: CAWSGGGPPGTQYF

d_call: NA
clone_size: NA
j_call: TRBJ1-1
v_call: TRBV19
cdr3_nt: TGTGCCAGTAGTCCCGACAGGTTCGTCATGAACACTGAAGCTTTCTTT
cdr3_aa: CASSPDRFVMNTEAFF

d_call: NA
clone_size: NA
j_call: TRBJ1-5
v_call: TRBV28
cdr3_nt: TGTGCCAGCAGCACCCTGGGGCCTAACCCCAATCAGCCCCAGCATTTT
cdr3_aa: CASSTLGPNPNQPQHF

d_call: NA
clone_size: NA
j_call: TRBJ2-2
v_call: TRBV9
cdr3_nt: TGTGCCAGCAGCGCCACCGGGAGTGGCGGGGAGCTGTTTTTT
cdr3_aa: CASSATGSGGELFF

d_call: NA
clone_size: NA
j_call: TRBJ1-2
v_call: TRBV11-2
cdr3_nt: TGTGCCAGCAGCTTAGATCGGGTCGACAGCGGCTACACCTTC
cdr3_aa: CASSLDRVDSGYTF

d_call: NA
clone_size: NA
j_call: TRBJ2-7
v_call: TRBV30
cdr3_nt: TGTGCCTGGAGTGTACACGGGAACGAGCAGTACTTC
cdr3_aa: CAWSVHGNEQYF

d_call: TRBD2
clone_size: NA
j_call: TRBJ2-5
v_call: TRBV5-5
cdr3_nt: TGTGCCAGCAGCTTGTATTGGGGGGGGGAGACCCAGTACTTC
cdr3_aa: CASSLYWGGETQYF

d_call: NA
clone_size: NA
j_call: TRBJ2-7
v_call: TRBV7-9
cdr3_nt: TGTTCCAGCAGCTTACGATCGTTTCGGGACACCGCCTACGAGCAGTACTTC
cdr3_aa: CSSSLRSFRDTAYEQYF

d_call: TRBD2
clone_size: NA
j_call: TRBJ2-3
v_call: TRBV6-1
cdr3_nt: TGTGCCAGCAGTGAATGGGGCGGGAGGACAGATACGCAGTATTTT
cdr3_aa: CASSEWGGRTDTQYF

d_call: NA
clone_size: NA
j_call: TRBJ2-7
v_call: TRBV27
cdr3_nt: TGTGCCAGCAGTTTATCAGGGGGAAGCTCCTACGAGCAGTACTTC
cdr3_aa: CASSLSGGSSYEQYF

d_call: NA
clone_size: NA
j_call: TRBJ1-5
v_call: TRBV6-1
cdr3_nt: TGTGCCAGCAGGTCAAGTACAGGGTACAATCAGCCCCAGCATTTT
cdr3_aa: CASRSSTGYNQPQHF

d_call: TRBD2
clone_size: NA
j_call: TRBJ2-5
v_call: TRBV9
cdr3_nt: TGTGCCAGCAGCCTCCGAGCGGGGGGGGGAGCCCGAGAGACCCAGTACTTC
cdr3_aa: CASSLRAGGGARETQYF

d_call: NA
clone_size: few
j_call: TRBJ2-2
v_call: TRBV18
cdr3_nt: TGTGCCAGCTCTCCAGCAGGTACAAGGACCGGGGAGCTGTTTTTT
cdr3_aa: CASSPAGTRTGELFF

d_call: TRBD1
clone_size: NA
j_call: TRBJ1-1
v_call: TRBV5-4
cdr3_nt: TGTGCCAGCAGCTCACAGGGGGAGACTGAAGCTTTCTTT
cdr3_aa: CASSSQGETEAFF

d_call: TRBD1
clone_size: NA
j_call: TRBJ1-2
v_call: TRBV5-6
cdr3_nt: TGTGCCAGCAGCGTGTTAAGGGGGCATGGCTACACCTTC
cdr3_aa: CASSVLRGHGYTF

d_call: NA
clone_size: NA
j_call: TRBJ2-7
v_call: TRBV27
cdr3_nt: TGTGCCAGCAGTTTAGACCCGGGACTCCTATACGAGCAGTACTTC
cdr3_aa: CASSLDPGLLYEQYF

d_call: TRBD1
clone_size: NA
j_call: TRBJ1-1
v_call: TRBV2
cdr3_nt: TGTGCCAGCAGGTCCGGACAGGGGGGAAATAGGGGTCCTGAAGCTTTCTTT
cdr3_aa: CASRSGQGGNRGPEAFF

d_call: NA
clone_size: NA
j_call: TRBJ2-7
v_call: TRBV28
cdr3_nt: TGTGCCAGCAGTTTAGGAGGTCTTCAAGGCTACGAGCAGTACTTC
cdr3_aa: CASSLGGLQGYEQYF

d_call: TRBD2
clone_size: NA
j_call: TRBJ2-1
v_call: TRBV5-4
cdr3_nt: TGTGCCAGCAGCCGGGGGGAATACAATGAGCAGTTCTTC
cdr3_aa: CASSRGEYNEQFF

d_call: TRBD2
clone_size: NA
j_call: TRBJ2-1
v_call: TRBV19
cdr3_nt: TGTGCCAGTAGTATAGAGGCTAGCGGATCCTACAATGAGCAGTTCTTC
cdr3_aa: CASSIEASGSYNEQFF

d_call: TRBD1
clone_size: few
j_call: TRBJ1-1
v_call: TRBV10-1
cdr3_nt: TGCGCCAGCAGCAAAGGACAGGCACCGATGAACACTGAAGCTTTCTTT
cdr3_aa: CASSKGQAPMNTEAFF

d_call: TRBD2
clone_size: NA
j_call: TRBJ2-5
v_call: TRBV6-4
cdr3_nt: TGTGCCAGCCGAGGACTAGCGGGAGCTGAGACCCAGTACTTC
cdr3_aa: CASRGLAGAETQYF

d_call: TRBD2
clone_size: once
j_call: TRBJ2-1
v_call: TRBV10-1
cdr3_nt: TGCGCCAGCAGTGAGGGGACTAGCGTGGGCGATGAGCAGTTCTTC
cdr3_aa: CASSEGTSVGDEQFF